Following are 11 T cell receptor beta chains from one sample sequenced in a study of CD8 T cells in ankylosing spondylitis. MiXCR, run by TCRdb on the 5' RACE reads, gives a single entry per CDR3 protein. This table has about 33,000 distinct CDR3 sequences, 13% appearing once. Sequencing was done on a sample of synovial fluid, either unsorted or a sorted T cell fraction (not recorded which). The receptors were gathered from a male donor with ankylosing spondylitis.

This clonotype has just a few counts. This sequence joins TRBV24-1 and TRBJ2-1, with unresolved D. The CDR3 is made up of 11 amino acids. The ends were cut back, 7 bases at V and 7 bases at J, with 7 bases in the middle. CDR1 is KGHDR and CDR2 is SFDVKD in the germline V gene. The CDR3 nucleotides read TGTGCCACCAGGGGTACAAATGAGCAGTTCTTC. Its translation: CATRGTNEQFF.

This clonotype was counted between two and nine times. The chain has TRBV4-1 and TRBJ1-5; D unclear. The CDR3 covers 14 residues. The germline gives CDR1 MGHRA, CDR2 YSYEKL. The ends were cut back, 2 bases at V and 6 bases at J, with 11 bases in the middle. Here the CDR3 reads CASSQQSLGQPQHF. The CDR3 nucleotides read TGCGCCAGCAGCCAACAAAGCCTAGGTCAGCCCCAGCATTTT.

This clonotype was seen many times. The chain has TRBV5-5 and TRBJ1-2; D remains ambiguous. V was cut by 4 bases and J by 6 bases, with 22 bases left in between. Germline loops: CDR1 SGHKS, CDR2 YYEKEE (reference sequence). The length of the CDR3 is 16 residues. The CDR3 sequence is CASSPTGAGISHGYTF. The CDR3 nucleotides are TGTGCCAGCAGCCCGACCGGCGCGGGGATCAGTCATGGCTACACCTTC.

This clonotype was seen a handful of times. This rearrangement joins TRBV7-9 to TRBJ2-1; D ambiguous. Trimming removed 1 base at V and 4 bases at J, with 8 bases between. Germline V gene sequence: CDR1 SEHNR, CDR2 FQNEAQ (reference sequence). The CDR3 spans 14 residues. CDR3 region: CASSLEDSYNEQFF. The CDR3 DNA reads as TGTGCCAGCAGCTTAGAAGACTCTTACAATGAGCAGTTCTTC. Full variable domain (rest looked up from reference TRBV7-9 and TRBJ2-1): DTGVSQNPRHKITKRGQNVTFRCDPISEHNRLYWYRQTLGQGPEFLTYFQNEAQLEKSRLLSDRFSAERPKGSFSTLEIQRTEQGDSAMYLCASSLEDSYNEQFFGPGTRLTVL.

The chain carries TRBV7-9 and TRBJ1-5; perhaps TRBD1 as D (6 bases). The V gene's germline CDR1 is SEHNR and CDR2 FQNEAQ (reference sequence). V was cut by 5 bases and J by 10 bases, with 15 bases left in between. The CDR3 runs 13 residues. The CDR3 region is CASSIKGEGPQHF. The CDR3 coding sequence is TGTGCCAGCAGCATCAAGGGGGAGGGACCCCAGCATTTT.

This clonotype was seen repeatedly, ten times or more. The chain carries TRBV6-1 and TRBJ2-1; 11 bases fit TRBD2. V was pared by 2 bases and J by 8 bases, with 8 bases of the junction left unmatched. Germline CDR1 is MNHNS and CDR2 is SASEGT. The CDR3 loop spans 16 amino acids. CDR3 DNA sequence: TGTGCCAGCAGTGAAAGCCTAGCGGGGGGAATGGATGAGCAGTTCTTC. Translating gives CASSESLAGGMDEQFF.

In this sample, this clonotype turned up a few times. The CDR3 sequence: CASSFQLRGFTEAFF. The DNA of the CDR3 is TGTGCCAGCAGTTTCCAGTTAAGGGGATTCACTGAAGCTTTCTTT. The chain links TRBV28 to TRBJ1-1; D possibly corresponds to TRBD1 (5 bases). There are 15 residues in the CDR3. Per germline, CDR1 MDHEN and CDR2 SYDVKM. Trimming cost V 3 bases and J 4 bases, with 15 bases left between them.

This clonotype was seen repeatedly, ten times or more. The chain combines TRBV9 with TRBJ1-2; possibly TRBD1 for D (6 bases). V was shortened by 0 bases and J by 8 bases, with 11 bases between the two germline ends. Germline loops: CDR1 SGDLS, CDR2 YYNGEE. The CDR3 is 13 residues long. CDR3 in amino acids: CASSVVSGVGYTF. CDR3 DNA: TGTGCCAGCAGCGTAGTTTCAGGGGTCGGCTACACCTTC. The variable domain in full, completed from reference TRBV9 and TRBJ1-2, reads DSGVTQTPKHLITATGQRVTLRCSPRSGDLSVYWYQQSLDQGLQFLIQYYNGEERAKGNILERFSAQQFPDLHSELNLSSLELGDSALYFCASSVVSGVGYTFGSGTRLTVV.

At least ten counts were recorded for this clonotype. The genes are TRBV6-2 or TRBV6-3 and TRBJ2-5; 13 nucleotides match TRBD2. CDR1 is MNHEY, CDR2 SVGEGT, per germline. This CDR3 spans 15 amino acids. Trimming took 5 bases from V and 5 from J; bases not matched to a gene: 5. The CDR3 reads CASSVTSGRIETQYF. Written as DNA, the CDR3 is TGTGCCAGCAGTGTGACTAGCGGGAGGATTGAGACCCAGTACTTC.

This clonotype has at least ten counts. The chain links TRBV20-1 to TRBJ2-7; TRBD1 agrees at 7 bases. This CDR3 spans 15 amino acids. CDR1 DFQATT and CDR2 SNEGSKA come from the germline V gene (reference sequence). With V trimmed by 6 bases and J by 4 bases, 15 bases remained unmatched. Here the CDR3 reads CSAGDGTVDHYEQYF. CDR3 coding DNA: TGCAGTGCCGGAGACGGGACAGTCGACCATTACGAGCAGTACTTC.

Ten or more counts support this clonotype. The rearrangement joins TRBV7-2 to TRBJ1-1, with D uncertain. CDR3 length: 15 amino acids. With 3 bases removed from V and 1 base from J, the gap between germline ends came to 12 bases. Per the germline V gene, CDR1 is SGHTA and CDR2 is FQGNSA. DNA of the CDR3: TGTGCCAGCAGCTTTGCCGTTACTTCGAACACTGAAGCTTTCTTT. Amino acids: CASSFAVTSNTEAFF.